The clone carrying this T cell receptor beta chain was detected only once. The data belong to a study of blood T cell repertoires in COVID-19. Study overall: The analysed material was cDNA or gDNA that came from T cells, B-cell-depleted T cells, or PBMCs.

V lost 6 bases, J lost 5 bases, and 6 bases stayed unmatched. The CDR3 is 14 residues long. CDR1 and CDR2 (germline): MNHEY, SMNVEV (reference sequence). Each participant's cohort was designated according to participant-reported clinical history. In Cohort 3, a recovered donor had either two negative PCRs, clearance, or symptom resolution. Assay: immunoSEQ multiplex PCR; the TCRdb copy retains only in-frame clones and omits some. The sample consists of more than 110,000 clones, around 79% of them appearing once. The sequenced sample consisted of PBMCs or T cells enriched from blood (not recorded which). The sequence was collected from a woman in her forties or fifties who had recovered from COVID-19. The V and J genes are TRBV27 and TRBJ1-2; 10 nucleotides match TRBD1. The CDR3 loop is CASRVGTGVYGYTF. CDR3 nucleotide sequence: TGTGCCAGCAGAGTCGGGACAGGGGTATATGGCTACACCTTC.